This paragraph covers one TCR beta chain sequence. What it recognizes is unknown. This entry is derived from a study of response to subunit inactivated influenza vaccine. Findings and limits, study-wide: Authors suggested that a seasonal influenza vaccination recruits few new T cells each time.

MiXCR was run by TCRdb on the RT-PCR reads, yielding one entry per CDR3 protein. The profile shows 710,000 or so distinct CDR3 sequences, 15% to 19% of them singletons. Germline V gene data show CDR1 as DFQATT and CDR2 as SNEGSKA (reference sequence). V was clipped by 5 bases and J by 1 base, with 7 bases between them. This CDR3 region has 12 residues. Sequencing was performed on PBMCs from blood, taken 12 days after vaccination. This receptor was taken from a man aged 45-65 years who received an inactivated influenza vaccine. This chain joins TRBV20-1 and TRBJ2-3; tentatively, D is TRBD1 (6 bases). DNA for the CDR3: TGCAGTGCTCGGACAGGCACAGATACGCAGTATTTT. Amino acids: CSARTGTDTQYF.